The T cell receptor beta chain under discussion was sequenced for a study of blood T cell repertoires in COVID-19. The CDR3 has 15 residues. The V end lost 1 base, the J end lost 5 bases, and 11 bases lay between the germline ends. Looked up from germline, CDR1 is SGHNT and CDR2 is YENEEA. In the original workflow: Quantification of nucleated cells was approximated via reference gene primer amplification. Assay used: immunoSEQ multiplex PCR; TCRdb lists only in-frame clones, some missing. D and trimming come from the DNA, and the V and J calls and clone size come from that table. Here the sample spans 390,000 or so clones, 75% to 90% being singletons. The cohort comprised adults aged roughly 18 to 95 years residing in about two dozen US areas. Cohort 3 recovered donors had two negative PCRs, clearance, or symptom resolution.

Sequenced sample: PBMCs or T cells enriched from blood (not recorded which). This TCR derives from a woman between 45 and 65 years old who had recovered from COVID-19. The J gene is TRBJ2-2, the V gene TRBV11-3, with D perhaps TRBD1 (6 bases). DNA of the CDR3: TGTGCCAGCAGCTTAGTGGGACACCTAACCGGGGAGCTGTTTTTT. It codes for CASSLVGHLTGELFF.